This T cell receptor (beta chain) was sequenced in a study of control samples from healthy donors and cancer patients. Germline assignment: CDR1 GTSNPN and CDR2 SVGIG (reference sequence). V shed 6 bases, J shed 6 bases, and the junction held 8 bases outside the gene matches. This CDR3 is built from 13 residues. Data came from immunoSEQ multiplex PCR; TCRdb stores just in-frame clones and leaves some out. The repertoire holds 130,000 or so clones, roughly 88% seen once, with roughly 3.4% in the top ten. The chain links TRBV30 to TRBJ2-3, with 8 nucleotides matching TRBD1. Sequencing used blood. The clonotype originates from a man between 45 and 60 years old in good health. The CDR3, as DNA: TGTGCCTGTTCCCAGGGGGCATCCGATACGCAGTATTTT. Encoded protein: CACSQGASDTQYF.